These T cell receptor beta chains were read from a single sample in a study of early T cells in non-severe SARS-CoV-2 infection. One entry per CDR3 protein, called by TCRdb with MiXCR from the 5' RACE reads. The table has approximately 90,000 distinct CDR3 sequences, 9.5% to 15% seen once. The sequenced sample was whole blood, obtained at baseline. These receptors were obtained from an adult who was a healthcare worker with PCR-confirmed SARS-CoV-2 infection or an uninfected control (not recorded which). CDR3s include the opening cysteine and the closing phenylalanine or tryptophan. The D gene is left open where the match is weak. Size is omitted from some rows. Given values are once, few, many or a class for expanded clones.

TRBV4-1	many	TRBD1	TRBJ2-7	CASSQVRSGGYEQYF	TGCGCCAGCAGCCAAGTTAGGTCAGGGGGCTACGAGCAGTACTTC
TRBV11-2	few	-	TRBJ1-4	CASSSDTRGKLFF	TGTGCCAGCAGCTCGGACACCCGGGGAAAACTGTTTTTT
TRBV3-2	few	-	TRBJ2-2	CASSPRTGELFF	TGTGCCAGCAGCCCCCGGACCGGGGAGCTGTTTTTT
TRBV5-4	-	-	TRBJ1-6	CASSVLLSSYNSPLHF	TGTGCCAGCAGCGTACTTTTGAGCTCCTATAATTCACCCCTCCACTTT
TRBV30	-	-	TRBJ1-2	CAWSVLGGNYGYTF	TGTGCCTGGAGTGTACTTGGGGGCAACTATGGCTACACCTTC
TRBV29-1	few	TRBD2	TRBJ2-1	CSVERPSSGNAYNEQFF	TGCAGCGTTGAACGCCCCTCTAGCGGGAACGCCTACAATGAGCAGTTCTTC
TRBV30	few	-	TRBJ1-2	CAWSVWPDNYGYTF	TGTGCCTGGAGCGTTTGGCCGGATAACTATGGCTACACCTTC
TRBV10-2	-	-	TRBJ1-2	CASSESRGINGYTF	TGCGCCAGCAGTGAGTCGCGGGGTATTAACGGCTACACCTTC
TRBV3-1	-	-	TRBJ2-1	CASTPRGRGPEQFF	TGTGCCAGCACCCCGAGAGGTCGGGGGCCTGAGCAGTTCTTC
TRBV27	-	-	TRBJ2-7	CASSLTEGLGEQYF	TGTGCCAGCAGTTTAACGGAGGGCCTAGGAGAGCAGTACTTC
TRBV18	-	-	TRBJ2-5	CASSPLGFQETQYF	TGTGCCAGCTCACCATTAGGATTCCAAGAGACCCAGTACTTC
TRBV5-1	few	-	TRBJ1-1	CASSATDNTEAFF	TGCGCCAGCAGCGCGACAGATAACACTGAAGCTTTCTTT
TRBV6-1	few	-	TRBJ2-7	CASSEAGTLRGRDHEQYF	TGTGCCAGCAGTGAAGCGGGAACCCTGAGGGGGAGGGACCACGAGCAGTACTTC
TRBV11-3	-	-	TRBJ2-2	CASSPRAAGELFF	TGTGCCAGCAGCCCCCGGGCCGCCGGGGAGCTGTTTTTT